This T cell receptor (beta chain) was sequenced in a study of blood T cells in healthy people across ages. A second PCR of 7 to 11 cycles used a sample-barcoded 5' primer and a J-beta primer mix. Each of the cDNA molecules was tagged by a template-switch adaptor with 12 random nucleotides. TCRdb re-analysed the 5' RACE reads in MiXCR, keeping a single row per CDR3 protein. The sample carries 1.5 million to 2 million distinct CDR3 sequences, around 35% recorded once. This clonotype was seen only a few times. Its matching antigen is unknown. Overall study findings and caveats: Naive CD4+ cell counts and diversity both ran higher in long-lived than in aged donors.

Ranging in age from roughly 6 to 90, the donors were healthy Caucasian individuals from Russia. Each sample yielded at least 5.5 micrograms of PBMC total RNA. V lost 1 base, J lost 7 bases, and 13 bases lay in between. This CDR3 is 14 amino acids long. Germline CDR1 reads SGHTA; CDR2 reads FQGNSA. The chain has TRBV7-2 and TRBJ2-5; D gene unclear. The sequenced sample was blood. The clonotype comes from a woman under 40 in good health. CDR3 region: CASSLDGNRGTQYF. As DNA, the CDR3 is TGTGCCAGCAGCTTAGATGGTAATAGAGGGACCCAGTACTTC. The entire variable domain, with the rest obtained from reference TRBV7-2 and TRBJ2-5, is as follows: GAGVSQSPSNKVTEKGKDVELRCDPISGHTALYWYRQSLGQGLEFLIYFQGNSAPDKSGLPSDRFSAERTGGSVSTLTIQRTQQEDSAVYLCASSLDGNRGTQYFGPGTRLLVL.